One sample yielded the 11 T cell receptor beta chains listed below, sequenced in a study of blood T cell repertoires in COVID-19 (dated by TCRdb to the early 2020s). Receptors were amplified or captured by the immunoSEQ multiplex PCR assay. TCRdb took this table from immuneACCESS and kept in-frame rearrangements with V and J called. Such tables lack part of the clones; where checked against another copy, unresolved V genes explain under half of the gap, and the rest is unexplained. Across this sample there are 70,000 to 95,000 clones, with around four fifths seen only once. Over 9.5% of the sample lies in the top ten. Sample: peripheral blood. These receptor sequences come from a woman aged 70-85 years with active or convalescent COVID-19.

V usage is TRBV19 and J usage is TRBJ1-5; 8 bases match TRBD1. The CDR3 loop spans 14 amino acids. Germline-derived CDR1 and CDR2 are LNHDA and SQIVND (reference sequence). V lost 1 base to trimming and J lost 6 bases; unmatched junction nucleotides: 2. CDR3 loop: CASSIGTGLQPQHF. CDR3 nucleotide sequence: TGTGCCAGTAGTATAGGGACAGGGCTTCAGCCCCAGCATTTT. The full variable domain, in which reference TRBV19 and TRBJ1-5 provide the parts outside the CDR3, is DGGITQSPKYLFRKEGQNVTLSCEQNLNHDAMYWYRQDPGQGLRLIYYSQIVNDFQKGDIAEGYSVSREKKESFPLTVTSAQKNPTAFYLCASSIGTGLQPQHFGDGTRLSIL.

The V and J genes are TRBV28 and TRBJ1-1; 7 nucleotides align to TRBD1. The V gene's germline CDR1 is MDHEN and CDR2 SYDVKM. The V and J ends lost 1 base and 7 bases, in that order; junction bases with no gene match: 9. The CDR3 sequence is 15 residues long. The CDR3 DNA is TGTGCCAGCAGTTTATTAGGCGATGGACAGGATGAAGCTTTCTTT. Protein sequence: CASSLLGDGQDEAFF.

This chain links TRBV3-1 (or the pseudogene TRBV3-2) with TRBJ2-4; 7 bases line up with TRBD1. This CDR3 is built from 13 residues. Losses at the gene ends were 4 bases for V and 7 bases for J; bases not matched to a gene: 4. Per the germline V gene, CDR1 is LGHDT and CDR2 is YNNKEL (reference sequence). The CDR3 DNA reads TGTGCCAGCAGCCGAGACAGGGCGAACATTCAGTACTTC. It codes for CASSRDRANIQYF.

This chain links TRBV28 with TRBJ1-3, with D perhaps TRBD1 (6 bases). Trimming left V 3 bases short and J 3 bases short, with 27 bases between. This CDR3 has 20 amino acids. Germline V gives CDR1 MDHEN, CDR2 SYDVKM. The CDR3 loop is CASSFRPTRGVRGGGNTIYF. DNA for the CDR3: TGTGCCAGCAGTTTTCGCCCAACCCGGGGAGTCAGGGGCGGTGGAAACACCATATATTTT.

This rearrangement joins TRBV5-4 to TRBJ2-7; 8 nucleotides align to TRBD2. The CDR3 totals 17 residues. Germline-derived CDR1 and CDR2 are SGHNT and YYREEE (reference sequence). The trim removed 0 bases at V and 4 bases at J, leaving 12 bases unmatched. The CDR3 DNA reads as TGTGCCAGCAGCTTGGGTTTCGAGCGGGGGCAGGATTACGAGCAGTACTTC. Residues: CASSLGFERGQDYEQYF. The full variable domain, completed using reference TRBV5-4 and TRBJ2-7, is ETGVTQSPTHLIKTRGQQVTLRCSSQSGHNTVSWYQQALGQGPQFIFQYYREEENGRGNFPPRFSGLQFPNYSSELNVNALELDDSALYLCASSLGFERGQDYEQYFGPGTRLTVT.

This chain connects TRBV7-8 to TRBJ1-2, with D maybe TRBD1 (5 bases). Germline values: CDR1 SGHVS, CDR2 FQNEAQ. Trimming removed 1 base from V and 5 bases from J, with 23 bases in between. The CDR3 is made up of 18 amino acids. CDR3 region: CASSLVGSGPEGDYGYTF. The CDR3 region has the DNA TGTGCCAGCAGCTTAGTTGGTTCCGGACCAGAAGGGGATTATGGCTACACCTTC.

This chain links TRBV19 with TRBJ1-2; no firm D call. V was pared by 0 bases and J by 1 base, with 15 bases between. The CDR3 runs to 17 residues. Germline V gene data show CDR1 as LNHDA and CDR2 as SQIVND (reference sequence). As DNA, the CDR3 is TGTGCCAGTAGTATAGATGTTTGGACGGGAAATAACTATGGCTACACCTTC. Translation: CASSIDVWTGNNYGYTF.

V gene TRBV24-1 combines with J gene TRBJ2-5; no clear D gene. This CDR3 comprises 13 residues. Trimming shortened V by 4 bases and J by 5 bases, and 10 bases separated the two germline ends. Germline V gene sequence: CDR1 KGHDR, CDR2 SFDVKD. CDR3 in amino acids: CATSDLSEETQYF. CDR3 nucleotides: TGTGCCACCAGTGACCTCTCTGAGGAGACCCAGTACTTC.

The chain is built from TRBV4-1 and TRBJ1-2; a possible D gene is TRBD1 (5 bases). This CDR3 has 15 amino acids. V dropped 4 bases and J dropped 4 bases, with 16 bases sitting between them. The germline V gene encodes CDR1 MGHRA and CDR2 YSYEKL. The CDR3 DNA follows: TGCGCCAGCAGCCTTGGGACTTCGGGAGTCTATGGCTACACCTTC. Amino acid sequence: CASSLGTSGVYGYTF.

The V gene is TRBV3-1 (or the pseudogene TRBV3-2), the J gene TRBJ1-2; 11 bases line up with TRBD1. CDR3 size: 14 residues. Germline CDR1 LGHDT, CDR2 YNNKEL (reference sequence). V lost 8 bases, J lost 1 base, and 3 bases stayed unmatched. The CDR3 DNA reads TGTGCCAGCGGGACAGGGGGTGGTAACTATGGCTACACCTTC. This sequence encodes CASGTGGGNYGYTF.

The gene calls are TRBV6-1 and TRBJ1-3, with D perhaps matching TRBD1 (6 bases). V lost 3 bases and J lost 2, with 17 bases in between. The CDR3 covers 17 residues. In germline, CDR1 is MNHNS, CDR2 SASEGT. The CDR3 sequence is CASSDLPGGRTGNTIYF. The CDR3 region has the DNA TGTGCCAGCAGTGACCTCCCGGGGGGCAGGACTGGAAACACCATATATTTT.